This is a list of T cell receptor beta chains from one sample in a study of cytomegalovirus exposure and HLA in healthy donors. The data were produced by immunoSEQ multiplex PCR, yet TCRdb's version contains in-frame clones alone and is incomplete. The table shows about 140,000 clones, with approximately 80% occurring only once. The sample taken for sequencing was PBMCs. These receptors were taken from a woman between 18 and 30 years old in good health and CMV-seropositive. CDR3s leave out the opening cysteine and the closing phenylalanine or tryptophan. Fields, in order: CDR3 length, J gene, clone size, V gene, CDR3 protein. Some rows mark clone size as missing; the rest say once, few, many or name a class of expanded clone.

17 | TRBJ1-5 | . | TRBV12-2 | ASRLGREFTNVLNQPQH
13 | TRBJ2-3 | . | TRBV5-5 | ASSLIGFDTDTQY
14 | TRBJ2-7 | once | TRBV4-1 | ASSRQFRDILYEQY
9 | TRBJ2-7 | . | TRBV6-5 | ASSFGYEQY
13 | TRBJ2-1 | few | TRBV5-4 | ASSSTGTSRDEQF
14 | TRBJ1-6 | . | TRBV15 | ATSRGDSSYNSPLH
14 | TRBJ1-1 | many | TRBV10-2 | ASRLAAGELNTEAF
13 | TRBJ1-1 | . | TRBV25-1 | ASSKPGLRNTEAF
12 | TRBJ2-7 | . | TRBV18 | ASSPPSRKYEQY
17 | TRBJ2-1 | . | TRBV7-9 | ASSLVVGASGSSYNEQF
12 | TRBJ1-5 | few | TRBV6-1 | ASNRRGGNQPQH
15 | TRBJ2-5 | . | TRBV4-3 | ASSPQAGGGLEETQY
12 | TRBJ1-2 | . | TRBV6-6 | ASSSKGGRFGYT
15 | TRBJ1-5 | . | TRBV5-4 | ASSSTHSVYSNQPQH
13 | TRBJ2-7 | few | TRBV4-3 | ASSQAPGGLYEQY
10 | TRBJ1-1 | once | TRBV25-1 | ASTSGGAEAF
12 | TRBJ2-5 | . | TRBV29-1 | SVDRGIGQETQY
10 | TRBJ1-1 | few | TRBV7-2 | ASSLVTVEAF
13 | TRBJ2-3 | once | TRBV5-4 | ASSYRTGAVDTQY
10 | TRBJ1-4 | . | TRBV28 | ASSLQDEKLF
13 | TRBJ2-1 | . | TRBV11-3 | ASSSGLAPHNEQF
12 | TRBJ2-7 | . | TRBV11-3 | ASSFSGVSHEQY
13 | TRBJ1-4 | . | TRBV19 | ASSTPTGNNEKLF
15 | TRBJ1-3 | . | TRBV5-1 | ASSPNLDRARGNTIY
15 | TRBJ2-1 | . | TRBV5-1 | ASRGGGLERPNNEQF
10 | TRBJ1-2 | few | TRBV29-1 | SVWGGNYGYT
11 | TRBJ2-7 | . | TRBV2 | ASSPDRGYEQY
12 | TRBJ2-7 | once | TRBV6-5 | ASRGQGTPYEQY
14 | TRBJ1-2 | . | TRBV7-6 | ASSAGTGGSNYGYT
13 | TRBJ1-1 | few | TRBV6-6 | ASRAIGGLDTEAF
13 | TRBJ2-2 | . | TRBV27 | ASTKGTANTGELF
13 | TRBJ1-3 | . | TRBV30 | AWSPGQGFGNTIY
13 | TRBJ1-3 | . | TRBV15 | ATSRGTGTGNTIY